This T cell receptor (beta chain) was recovered during a study of cytomegalovirus exposure and HLA in healthy donors (dated by TCRdb to about 2017). Describing the broader study: According to an earlier analysis of a few hundred of the donors, about 190 million T cells yielded some 120 million unique TCR beta sequences and about 300 Gb of sequence data. About 280 gigabases of sequencing data and tens of millions of unique TCR sequences made up an early release that covered nearly 650 HLA-typed donors. Among the roughly 370 genotyped donors, approximately 81% belonged to the genetic ancestry cluster associated with self-reported Caucasian donors. The aim of the study was to test whether cataloging public T cell receptors could identify signatures of past pathogen exposure. Using immunosequencing, the study profiled T cell repertoires from roughly 650 subjects and related those repertoires to cytomegalovirus serostatus. A separate validation cohort of about 110 different subjects was used in addition to the 666-subject first cohort. To predict cytomegalovirus infection status, the study brought together high-throughput TCR immunosequencing, statistical association of individual TCRs with disease status, and machine learning. In a later analysis, previously published TCR beta repertoires from several hundred donors were re-analyzed and high-resolution HLA genotyping was added so that TCR occurrence patterns could be studied. In the later analysis, no new phenotypic data were used to find candidate immune exposures; instead, reliance was placed on TCR beta sequences and their occurrence across donors. In an earlier analysis of roughly 540 of the donors, high-throughput TCR beta sequencing was used to judge whether each TCR beta V gene segment behaved as functional or pseudogenic. Alongside the repertoire data, information on donor age, sex, ethnicity and CMV serostatus was compiled. A later genetic analysis used genome-wide SNP genotypes for about three fifths of the 666 donors, treating that subset as a discovery cohort. Every discovery cohort repertoire had been produced on one sequencing platform. Class I and class II HLA loci were covered by the typing at four-digit resolution. The number of typed donors differed by locus: about 620-630 for A, B, C, DRB1 and DQB1; some 500 for DQA1; 606 for DPA1; and some 430 for DPB1. Roughly 5 DR-DQ haplotypes were treated as single units for association and clustering because of strong linkage in the cohort. Among some 400 genotyped donors of the cohort, an average of approximately 240,000 unique TCR beta nucleotide sequences were sequenced per donor, around 20% of them non-productive. Points the paper makes about the study in general: Compared with the approximately 710-donor mean, donors in an Asian-associated ancestry cluster had fewer N-insertions in productive TCRs, according to a later genetic analysis. The presence/absence analyses assumed that sequencing depth was roughly uniform across donors, and that assumption may not be true. This cohort had only TCR beta chains sequenced, and the lack of alpha or paired-chain data limited which features could be detected. An association between a missense DCLRE1C variant and V-gene and J-gene trimming of TCR beta chains was found in a later genetic analysis and replicated in an independent cohort. When HLA alleles, especially DR and DQ, strongly co-occurred, attributing TCR associations to individual alleles was difficult. A further reported finding was that TCR beta sequences accurately predicted the HLA-A and HLA-B alleles for most subjects in the first cohort. Correlated functional status among segregating V segments might be attributable to linkage disequilibrium, but an unknown experimental factor could not be ruled out. Three of the identified cytomegalovirus-associated TCR beta chains were confirmed in vitro to be specific for cytomegalovirus antigens. A cluster of highly shared sequence variants was judged likely to represent a technical artifact of the sequencing pipeline. The study gave a list of some 150 TCR beta chains associated with cytomegalovirus. Because counts were too low, seventeen rarely observed V segments, including chromosome 9 orphons, were left out of the earlier analysis of some 600 of the donors. Because some donors lacked HLA typing at each locus, the association tests relied only on the typed subset. The classifier was reported to diagnose cytomegalovirus status with high specificity and sensitivity in both the original cohort and the validation cohort. The authors suggested that the approach could potentially be extended to other disease states and immunological phenotypes. According to a later analysis, parvovirus B19, influenza, CMV and Epstein-Barr virus appeared linked to several top co-occurrence clusters. Immune exposure information for the cohort was limited to CMV serostatus. In a later analysis, some 18,000 TCR beta sequences were associated with specific HLA alleles at a false discovery rate of 0.05. An earlier analysis of approximately 530 of the donors showed that most TCR beta V segments appeared in productive rearrangements either about 87% or about 30% of the time, which broadly matched IMGT annotations. In a later analysis, the rate of TCR association differed among HLA loci, with DRB1 alleles having the most associated TCRs and HLA-C alleles having the fewest. The 87-base-pair reads could not distinguish some IMGT-functional V segments, including TRBV6-2 and TRBV6-3, so those segments were excluded. While some public TCRs were present in many individuals, most TCR sequences turned up only very rarely across donors. In a later analysis, most CMV-associated TCR beta chains were found to appear HLA-restricted, with HLA associations seemingly driven largely by CMV exposure. Compared with equally common non-associated chains, HLA-associated TCR beta chains in a later analysis were more clonally expanded and had lower generation probabilities.

For this clone: This receptor's antigen is unknown. No base qualities exist here, and no much larger clone lies one base off it.

In total, 600 or so healthy bone marrow donors made up the cohort. All cohort members were sampled while nominally healthy, although unrecorded immune exposures were likely present. The donor was CMV seronegative and was included in the group of a few hundred seronegative cohort members. Every donor gave a peripheral blood sample, and the peripheral blood mononuclear cells from that sample were used for TCR beta sequencing. The Qiagen DNeasy Blood Extraction Kit was used to extract genomic DNA from the blood cell samples. The germline V gene (reference sequence) yields SEHNR for CDR1 and FQNEAQ for CDR2. The CDR3 measures 15 amino acids from cysteine to phenylalanine. CDR3 DNA is the only sequence kept; it has 45 bases, read in frame from the first base. Trimming at the junction amounts to 3 bases on V and 2 bases on J, and the germline ends lie 13 bases apart. The library was prepared using the immunoSEQ multiplex PCR assay. A mixture of 60 forward primers for TCR Vbeta segments and 13 reverse primers for TCR Jbeta segments was used in the multiplex PCR. Amplification of the CDR3 region of rearranged TCR beta genes was performed with a multiplex PCR assay on genomic DNA. The Illumina HiSeq System was used to sequence the amplified TCR beta libraries as 87-base-pair reads. The paper's processing steps were these. In a later analysis, about 80 million unique TCR beta chains were counted across the 690 or so repertoires, and approximately 9.9 million of these chains were shared by at least two donors. Raw reads were error-corrected and collapsed into unique sequences by a nearest-neighbor algorithm in which closely related sequences were merged to remove PCR and sequencing errors. To assign V, D and J gene segments, CDR3 sequences were aligned to IMGT reference sequences. For a sequence to be retained, at least a six-nucleotide match to both a V gene segment and a J gene segment was required. A rearrangement was called productive if the CDR3 had no stop codons and remained in frame with V and J, and every other rearrangement was called non-productive. Following IMGT convention, CDR3 was defined as the stretch from the second conserved V-encoded cysteine up to the conserved J-encoded phenylalanine. The earlier analysis of around 640 of the donors excluded sequences that lacked an unambiguous match to a single V gene segment. In an earlier analysis of roughly 600 of the donors, a V segment was called functional when productive rearrangements were above 56.7%, and segregating when the standard deviation between donors exceeded 5%. A statistical classification framework was built to diagnose cytomegalovirus status from the catalog of TCR beta chain sequences. A later analysis assigned V and J genes by comparing TCR nucleotide sequences with IMGT/GENE-DB human TR gene sequences. The TCRdist pipeline was used in a later analysis to assign CDR3 sequences and most-parsimonious VDJ recombination scenarios. A later analysis defined each TCR beta chain by its CDR3 amino acid sequence plus V-gene family, and excluded reads lacking a unique V-gene family. A later analysis removed 592 highly shared, low-generation-probability nucleotide sequences to deal with suspected cross-contamination and a sequencing artifact. A later analysis calculated a clonal expansion index for each public chain from normalized within-repertoire ranks of inferred template counts. In a later analysis, generation probabilities were computed with a VDJ recombination model fitted to out-of-frame rearrangements, and the resulting probabilities were checked against IGoR. In a later analysis, hypergeometric tests were used to score TCR-TCR, TCR-HLA and TCR-CMV co-occurrence, with a repertoire-size bias correction applied to TCR pairs. False discovery rates were estimated in a later analysis by permuting HLA or CMV assignments 20 times. In a later analysis, co-occurring TCRs were grouped using DBSCAN, and TCRdist sequence similarity was added for clustering within HLA-allele-positive subsets. Co-occurrence clustering excluded repertoires with fewer than 30,000 or more than 120,000 public chains, plus five with anomalous nucleotide sharing. TCRdb's version of the immuneACCESS table is confined to in-frame rearrangements and falls short of the full clone set. An unresolved V gene accounts for under half of the shortfall where checked; the remainder is of unknown origin. V, J and clone size are taken as reported in that table, and D and trimming were inferred from the DNA itself. The sample table holds around 140,000 clones, of which 60% to 85% were seen once. The ten largest make up more than 1.1% of the sample.

Sequencing was carried out using PBMCs. This sequence originates from a woman aged 35 to 49 in good health and CMV-seronegative. The sequence joins TRBV7-9 to TRBJ2-5, with TRBD2 tentatively as D gene (5 bases match). The nucleotide sequence reads as follows: TGTGCCAGCAGCTTTTGGGTCGGAGGACAAGAGACCCAGTACTTC. Its amino acids are CASSFWVGGQETQYF.